The T cell receptor (beta chain) under discussion was sequenced for a study of control samples from healthy donors and cancer patients. TCRdb's copy holds only in-frame clones and misses some; the assay was immunoSEQ multiplex PCR. Altogether about 170,000 clones are present, roughly nine tenths being singletons, with the ten largest covering approximately 1.5%. Losses at the gene ends were 3 bases for V and 4 bases for J; bases not matched to a gene: 3. CDR1 and CDR2 (germline): LNHDA, SQIVND (reference sequence). The CDR3 has 15 amino acids. The sequence was collected from a woman aged 25 to 39 in good health. This chain links TRBV19 with TRBJ2-2; 9 nucleotides line up with TRBD1. The sample taken for sequencing was blood. In DNA, the CDR3 is TGTGCCAGTAGTATGGGGGACAGGGTCACCGGGGAGCTGTTTTTT. As protein: CASSMGDRVTGELFF.